This T cell receptor beta chain was recovered during a study of blood T cell repertoires in COVID-19. Generated by immunoSEQ multiplex PCR, the TCRdb table keeps only in-frame clones and is missing some. Here the sample spans over 200,000 clones, about 94% being singletons. The source is a man aged 55-75 years with COVID-19, enrolled during active disease. Specimen: peripheral blood.

CDR3 in amino acids: CASSPGTDTQYF. In nucleotides, the CDR3 is TGCGCCAGCAGCCCCGGGACAGATACGCAGTATTTT. The rearrangement links TRBV5-1 to TRBJ2-3; D is unresolved. Per the germline V gene, CDR1 is SGHRS and CDR2 is YFSETQ. The germline V and J ends were trimmed by 4 bases and 3 bases, with 6 bases remaining between them. The CDR3 is 12 residues long.